Here is one T cell receptor (beta chain) with its context. It has no known antigen specificity. The record has no base qualities; no much larger clone is one base away. This entry comes from a study of blood T cell repertoires in COVID-19 (dated by TCRdb to about 2020). The study in broad terms: Samples from collaborators originated in the United States, Italy and Spain and spanned both the acute and convalescent phases of COVID-19. The prospective study material was composed of cDNA or gDNA derived from T cells, B-cell-depleted T cells, or PBMCs. Deeply sampled blood TCRbeta repertoires from subjects exposed to, actively infected with, or recovered from COVID-19 were included in the dataset. Samples were obtained from the ongoing ImmuneRACE study (first 160 participants) and from about 1,300 subjects provided by 6 global collaborators. Where HLA class I and class II types were available, the types were taken from metadata supplied by the sample provider, not from assay-based typing. Sample metadata almost always included a de-identified subject ID, COVID-19 status, age in years and sex. The repertoires were made available in a free public database intended to serve as a resource for research on the immune response to SARS-CoV-2.

TCRbeta CDR3 regions were amplified from genomic DNA by means of the immunoSEQ Assay, a bias-controlled multiplex PCR. In the source study's methods: Within the assay, amplification of reference gene primers was used to estimate how many nucleated cells each sample contained. To quantify the absolute abundance of each unique TCRbeta CDR3 rearrangement, sequence reads were collapsed and filtered. For each sample, productive Simpson clonality was calculated as the square root of Simpson's diversity index across productive rearrangements. TCRdb mirrors the immuneACCESS table, restricted to in-frame sequences. Some clones are absent from its copies; in checked studies, under half trace to an unresolved V gene, and the reason for the others is unknown. The V and J calls and the clone size are those of that table, but D and trimming were determined from the DNA. The table for this sample lists around 300,000 clones; around four fifths of them were counted only once. Together, the top ten hold around 4.2% of the sample.

Trimming takes 4 bases off V and 0 bases off J; junction bases not matched to a gene: 4. Via the germline V gene, CDR1 is MNHNS and CDR2 SASEGT. The CDR3 spans 16 residues, from the cysteine through the phenylalanine. The retained sequence is limited to the CDR3, 48 bases, with the frame set at the first base. Collaborating institutions collected whole blood in K2EDTA tubes following their own protocols. Collaborator samples were shipped for TCRbeta analysis as frozen whole blood, isolated PBMCs, or DNA extracted from either sample type. Overall results and qualifications from the work: Clinical and demographic metadata were provided uncurated, with the amount varying by source and participant.

This receptor chain uses TRBV6-1 and TRBJ2-3; 10 junctional bases match TRBD2. The sequence was obtained from a woman aged 50 to 65 with active or convalescent COVID-19. The sample taken for sequencing was peripheral blood. Here the CDR3 is given as CASSAWTSGSTDTQYF. The DNA reads TGTGCCAGCAGTGCCTGGACTAGCGGTAGCACAGATACGCAGTATTTT.